These 32 T cell receptor beta chains came from one sample sequenced in a study of blood T cell repertoires in COVID-19. Sequencing was performed with immunoSEQ multiplex PCR; in TCRdb, only in-frame clones are kept and a portion is missing. Of about 110,000 clones in the sample, over 80% were seen once. The sequenced material came from peripheral blood. The receptors shown here come from a woman between 65 and 79 years old with acute or convalescent COVID-19.

This clone has only one observation. The chain employs TRBV6-5 and TRBJ2-2; tentative D call: TRBD1 (6 bases). The CDR3 is 15 amino acids. The germline CDR1 and CDR2 sequences are MNHEY and SVGAGI. V shed 1 base and J shed 1 base, with 7 bases lying between them. The CDR3 DNA reads TGTGCCAGCAGTTACTTGGGACAGAACACCGGGGAGCTGTTTTTT. Translation gives CASSYLGQNTGELFF.

The chain couples TRBV7-2 to TRBJ1-5; 7 positions agree with TRBD1. This CDR3 has 18 residues. The germline gives CDR1 SGHTA, CDR2 FQGNSA. Trimming at V came to 1 base and at J to 6 bases, leaving 15 bases not matched to a gene. The CDR3 reads CASSLGWDSQVRAQPQHF. The DNA of the CDR3 is TGTGCCAGCAGCTTAGGGTGGGACAGCCAAGTGAGAGCTCAGCCCCAGCATTTT.

This chain joins TRBV27 and TRBJ1-6; D is perhaps TRBD1 (6 bases). The CDR3 runs to 13 residues. Germline CDR1 reads MNHEY; CDR2 reads SMNVEV (reference sequence). Trimming pared 3 bases from V and 11 bases from J, leaving 11 bases between. The CDR3 coding sequence is TGTGCCAGCAGTTTCGCCAGGGGACCACCCCTCCACTTT. Translating gives CASSFARGPPLHF.

The V call is TRBV10-2, the J call TRBJ2-1; 11 positions match TRBD2. The CDR3 runs to 17 residues. J lost 4 bases, V lost 1 base, and 6 bases had no gene match. Germline-derived CDR1 and CDR2 are WSHSY and SAAADI. The CDR3 DNA follows: TGCGCCAGCAGTGAGTATCCCCGACTAGCGGGGTACAATGAGCAGTTCTTC. This gives the protein CASSEYPRLAGYNEQFF.

This chain uses TRBV11-3 with TRBJ2-2; no clear D gene. The V end was cut by 0 bases, the J end by 6 bases, with 11 bases between. Germline V gives CDR1 SGHNT, CDR2 YENEEA. The CDR3 consists of 15 residues. In DNA form, the CDR3 reads TGTGCCAGCAGCTTAGATCCCCCTCCGGCCGGGGAGCTGTTTTTT. It encodes CASSLDPPPAGELFF.

The rearrangement uses TRBV27 and TRBJ1-2, with no clear D. The CDR3 covers 15 residues. Germline lookup yields CDR1 MNHEY and CDR2 SMNVEV (reference sequence). Trimming cost V 8 bases and J 0 bases, with 16 bases left between them. The CDR3: CASGRYGSTNYGYTF. The CDR3 region has the DNA TGTGCCAGCGGGCGATACGGCAGTACTAACTATGGCTACACCTTC.

The chain recombines TRBV19 with TRBJ1-2, with D unclear. The germline V gene encodes CDR1 LNHDA and CDR2 SQIVND (reference sequence). V was cut by 7 bases and J by 6 bases, with 9 bases left in between. The CDR3 contains 11 residues. CDR3 DNA: TGTGCCAGTATGACCGGGGATGGCTACACCTTC. Amino acid sequence: CASMTGDGYTF.

This rearrangement joins TRBV25-1 to TRBJ1-3; D is unclear. Germline CDR1 is MGHDK and CDR2 is SYGVNS. This CDR3 has 17 residues. V was cut by 5 bases and J by 4 bases, with 21 bases left in between. The CDR3 coding sequence is TGTGCCAGCAGTAACGGACGGACGGTGGCGGGGGGAAACACCATATATTTT. This gives the protein CASSNGRTVAGGNTIYF.

The chain combines TRBV28 with TRBJ2-2; 8 positions match TRBD1. The germline gives CDR1 MDHEN, CDR2 SYDVKM. This CDR3 spans 18 amino acids. V gave up 2 bases and J gave up 4 bases; unmatched junction bases: 12. In nucleotides, the CDR3 is TGTGCCAGCAGTTTAGATCGGACAGGGCAAGGATTCACCGGGGAGCTGTTTTTT. As protein: CASSLDRTGQGFTGELFF.

This clone was seen just once. V usage is TRBV18 and J usage is TRBJ1-1, with D tentatively TRBD1 (6 bases). The CDR3 consists of 14 residues. Germline V gives CDR1 KGHSH, CDR2 LQKENI. With 0 bases removed from V and 5 bases from J, the gap between germline ends came to 10 bases. CDR3 bases: TGTGCCAGCTCACCACCGGGGGCAGGGACTGAAGCTTTCTTT. Amino acid sequence: CASSPPGAGTEAFF.

This sequence joins TRBV28 and TRBJ1-6, with TRBD1 matching 8 bases. The CDR3 covers 14 residues. Germline CDR1 reads MDHEN; CDR2 reads SYDVKM. The V segment lost 6 bases and the J segment 9 bases; nucleotides outside the gene matches: 7. The CDR3 coding sequence is TGTGCCAGCAGCTTGGACAGGGTTGGTTCACCCCTCCACTTT. Amino acid sequence: CASSLDRVGSPLHF.

This clone is a singleton in its sample. The rearrangement links TRBV3-1 (or the pseudogene TRBV3-2) to TRBJ2-3; a possible D gene is TRBD2 (5 bases). Per the germline V gene, CDR1 is LGHDT and CDR2 is YNNKEL (reference sequence). V lost 1 base, J lost 0 bases, and 14 bases lay in between. The CDR3 extends over 17 amino acids. The chain's CDR3 is CASSQGGRTDSTDTQYF. CDR3 nucleotide sequence: TGTGCCAGCAGCCAAGGAGGACGGACTGATAGCACAGATACGCAGTATTTT.

V usage is TRBV14 and J usage is TRBJ2-5; 8 nucleotides match TRBD2. Trimming took 4 bases from V and 5 from J; bases not matched to a gene: 12. This CDR3 has 16 amino acids. Germline V CDR1 and CDR2: SGHDN, FVKESK. In DNA, the CDR3 is TGTGCCAGCAGCCGACGTACGGGAGGGCCGGGGGAGACCCAGTACTTC. Its translation is CASSRRTGGPGETQYF.

The chain employs TRBV15 and TRBJ1-2; the D is unclear. Per the germline V gene, CDR1 is LNHNV and CDR2 is YYDKDF (reference sequence). V lost 1 base to trimming and J lost 5 bases, with 5 bases between them. The CDR3 is made up of 12 amino acids. The CDR3 sequence: CATSRADYGYTF. CDR3 coding DNA: TGTGCCACCAGCAGAGCAGATTATGGCTACACCTTC.

The chain combines TRBV11-3 with TRBJ2-1; D perhaps matches TRBD2 (5 bases). CDR3 length equals 12 residues. The germline V gene has CDR1 SGHNT and CDR2 YENEEA. The V end lost 5 bases, the J end lost 10 bases, and 12 bases lay between the germline ends. The CDR3 sequence: CASSLGRDEQFF. The CDR3 region has the DNA TGTGCCAGCAGCCTGGGGAGAGACGAGCAGTTCTTC.

This clone was observed a handful of times. The genes are TRBV5-4 and TRBJ2-1, with 7 bases that match TRBD1. CDR1 is SGHNT, CDR2 YYREEE, per germline (reference sequence). V lost 4 bases, J lost 4 bases, and 8 bases stayed unmatched. The CDR3 totals 15 residues. This chain's CDR3 is CASSLRQGQYNEQFF. CDR3 nucleotides: TGTGCCAGCAGCCTGCGACAGGGACAGTACAATGAGCAGTTCTTC.

The rearrangement joins TRBV18 to TRBJ2-2; D gene ambiguous. The germline V and J ends were trimmed by 2 bases and 4 bases, with 8 bases remaining between them. Germline values: CDR1 KGHSH, CDR2 LQKENI. The CDR3 length is 14 residues. CDR3 in amino acids: CASSPSISTGELFF. The CDR3 region has the DNA TGTGCCAGCTCACCATCAATTAGCACCGGGGAGCTGTTTTTT. Complete variable domain (other parts from reference TRBV18 and TRBJ2-2): NAGVMQNPRHLVRRRGQEARLRCSPMKGHSHVYWYRQLPEEGLKFMVYLQKENIIDESGMPKERFSAEFPKEGPSILRIQQVVRGDSAAYFCASSPSISTGELFFGEGSRLTVL.

The CDR3 region has the DNA TGCGCCAGCAGTGTCTCCGGGACAGGGGTCCACGAGCAGTACTTC. It encodes CASSVSGTGVHEQYF. The genes are TRBV10-1 and TRBJ2-7, with TRBD1 matching over 10 bases. Trimming removed 4 bases from V and 5 bases from J; junction bases left unmatched: 8. Germline V lookup: CDR1 WNHNN, CDR2 SYGVQD (reference sequence). The CDR3 length is 15 residues.

The rearrangement joins TRBV11-2 to TRBJ2-1; TRBD2 is a possible D gene (6 bases). V gave up 5 bases and J gave up 0 bases, with 11 bases separating them. Germline lookup yields CDR1 SGHAT and CDR2 FQNNGV. This CDR3 comprises 15 residues. CDR3 coding DNA: TGTGCCAGCAGCCTTACAGCGGGCTCCTACAATGAGCAGTTCTTC. Translating it yields CASSLTAGSYNEQFF.

The rearrangement links TRBV2 to TRBJ2-7, with TRBD2 matching over 7 bases. The CDR3 loop spans 15 amino acids. V lost 7 bases and J lost 3; bases outside the gene matches: 12. CDR1 is SNHLY and CDR2 is FYNNEI in the germline V gene. CDR3 nucleotide sequence: TGTGCCAGCACCTCACTAGCGAACCCCAACTACGAGCAGTACTTC. Protein sequence: CASTSLANPNYEQYF. The whole variable domain, filled in from reference TRBV2 and TRBJ2-7, reads EPEVTQTPSHQVTQMGQEVILRCVPISNHLYFYWYRQILGQKVEFLVSFYNNEISEKSEIFDDQFSVERPDGSNFTLKIRSTKLEDSAMYFCASTSLANPNYEQYFGPGTRLTVT.

The gene calls are TRBV7-9 and TRBJ1-4; tentative D call: TRBD1 (5 bases). Trimming shortened V by 5 bases and J by 0 bases, and 13 bases separated the two germline ends. Germline V gene data show CDR1 as SEHNR and CDR2 as FQNEAQ (reference sequence). The CDR3 length is 16 residues. The CDR3 nucleotides are TGTGCCAGCAGCCCAGTCGGGGGGGCAACTAATGAAAAACTGTTTTTT. Its protein product is CASSPVGGATNEKLFF.

V is TRBV28 and J is TRBJ2-7, with TRBD1 identical over 9 bases. CDR3 length: 16 residues. V lost 8 bases to trimming and J lost 4 bases; unmatched junction nucleotides: 15. The V gene's germline CDR1 is MDHEN and CDR2 SYDVKM. This chain's CDR3 is CASGSGGQGTVYEQYF. The CDR3 DNA reads TGTGCCAGCGGTAGTGGAGGACAGGGGACCGTATACGAGCAGTACTTC.

The table lists this clone with a count of one. The V call is TRBV29-1, the J call TRBJ1-1; unclear D gene. CDR1 and CDR2 from the germline V gene are SQVTM and ANQGSEA. The V end was cut by 2 bases, the J end by 5 bases, with 15 bases between. The CDR3 is made up of 14 amino acids. The CDR3 nucleotides read TGCAGCGTTGAACGCGGTCGACGGATTACTGAAGCTTTCTTT. Protein sequence: CSVERGRRITEAFF.

J is TRBJ2-5 and V is TRBV5-1; 8 bases agree with TRBD1. Germline V gives CDR1 SGHRS, CDR2 YFSETQ. Trimming removed 0 bases from V and 4 bases from J; junction bases left unmatched: 5. The CDR3 totals 15 residues. The CDR3 DNA reads as TGCGCCAGCAGCTTGGCCGTGGACAGGGCAGAGACCCAGTACTTC. Translated: CASSLAVDRAETQYF.

This clone came up once. This chain links TRBV24-1 with TRBJ2-7; D is possibly TRBD2 (7 bases). The ends were cut back, 9 bases at V and 2 bases at J, with 25 bases in the middle. Germline loops: CDR1 KGHDR, CDR2 SFDVKD. CDR3 length: 17 residues. CDR3 sequence (DNA): TGTGCCACCGGAGGGGGGGGCGGGAACCGGTGGCCCTACGAGCAGTACTTC. It encodes CATGGGGGNRWPYEQYF.

The chain carries TRBV6-6 and TRBJ2-3; 7 nucleotides align to TRBD2. Germline loops: CDR1 MNHNY, CDR2 SVGAGI (reference sequence). J was trimmed by 4 bases and V by 7 bases; bases with no gene match: 11. The CDR3 is made up of 15 amino acids. In DNA form, the CDR3 reads TGTGCCAGCACCGGAGCGGGGTCGGGCGCAGATACGCAGTATTTT. This translates into CASTGAGSGADTQYF.

The chain has TRBV28 and TRBJ2-7; TRBD2 might be the D (6 bases). CDR3 length equals 15 residues. Trimming stripped 4 bases from V and 5 bases from J, with 18 bases between. From germline, CDR1 is MDHEN and CDR2 SYDVKM. CDR3 sequence (DNA): TGTGCCAGCAGTTGGGCGGGGCTTGGGAGGAACGAGCAGTACGTC. It codes for CASSWAGLGRNEQYV.

The chain has TRBV28 and TRBJ1-2; 7 bases line up with TRBD1. The CDR3 sequence is 14 residues long. With V trimmed by 5 bases and J by 3 bases, 6 bases remained unmatched. Germline-derived CDR1 and CDR2 are MDHEN and SYDVKM. This CDR3 reads CASSPLDRDYGYTF. Written as DNA, the CDR3 is TGTGCCAGCAGTCCCCTCGACAGGGACTATGGCTACACCTTC.

The rearrangement links TRBV9 to TRBJ2-5, with 7 bases lining up with TRBD2. The CDR3 totals 16 residues. Germline V gene sequence: CDR1 SGDLS, CDR2 YYNGEE. The trim removed 0 bases at V and 0 bases at J, leaving 5 bases unmatched. CDR3 bases: TGTGCCAGCAGCGTAGCTCCTAGCGGCTACCAAGAGACCCAGTACTTC. This gives the protein CASSVAPSGYQETQYF.

This rearrangement joins TRBV15 to TRBJ1-5; TRBD1 aligns across 7 bases. This CDR3 is 15 amino acids long. Germline CDR1 LNHNV, CDR2 YYDKDF (reference sequence). J lost 2 bases, V lost 0 bases, and 1 base had no gene match. The CDR3 reads CATSRDQGGNQPQHF. The CDR3 region has the DNA TGTGCCACCAGCAGAGATCAGGGGGGCAATCAGCCCCAGCATTTT.

The chain uses TRBV20-1 and TRBJ2-7; 7 positions agree with TRBD2. The CDR3 loop spans 13 amino acids. Germline trimming cut 3 bases from V and 2 bases from J; bases unmatched to any gene: 4. Germline CDR1 is DFQATT and CDR2 is SNEGSKA (reference sequence). DNA for the CDR3: TGCAGTGCTAGTAGGCGGGAGCCCTACGAGCAGTACTTC. Translation: CSASRREPYEQYF.

The chain links TRBV3-1 (or the pseudogene TRBV3-2) to TRBJ2-2; no definite D call. The CDR3 sequence is 13 residues long. Germline V CDR1 and CDR2: LGHDT, YNNKEL (reference sequence). V lost 1 base, J lost 4 bases, and 4 bases lay in between. CDR3 in amino acids: CASSQGGTGELFF. The CDR3 DNA reads as TGTGCCAGCAGCCAAGGCGGCACCGGGGAGCTGTTTTTT.